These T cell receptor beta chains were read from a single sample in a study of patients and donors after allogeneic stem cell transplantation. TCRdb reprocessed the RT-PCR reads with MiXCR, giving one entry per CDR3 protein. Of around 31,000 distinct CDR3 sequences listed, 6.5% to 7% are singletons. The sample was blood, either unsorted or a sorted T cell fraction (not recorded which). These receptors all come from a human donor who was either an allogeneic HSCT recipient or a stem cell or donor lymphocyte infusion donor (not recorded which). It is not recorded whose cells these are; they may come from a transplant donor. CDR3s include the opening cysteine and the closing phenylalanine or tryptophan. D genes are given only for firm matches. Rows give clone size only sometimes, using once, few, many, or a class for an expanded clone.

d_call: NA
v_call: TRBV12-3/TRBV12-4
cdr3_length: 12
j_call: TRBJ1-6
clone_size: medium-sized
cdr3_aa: CASSLTNSPLHF
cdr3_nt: TGTGCCAGCAGCCTAACCAATTCACCCCTCCACTTT

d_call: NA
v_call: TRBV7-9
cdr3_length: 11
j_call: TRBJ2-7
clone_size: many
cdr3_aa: CASSSEYEQYF
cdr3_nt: TGTGCCAGCAGCTCTGAGTACGAGCAGTACTTC

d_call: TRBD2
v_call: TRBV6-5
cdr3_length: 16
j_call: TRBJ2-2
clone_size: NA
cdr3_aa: CASSYLLAGVTGELFF
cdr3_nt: TGTGCCAGCAGTTACTTGCTAGCGGGAGTTACCGGGGAGCTGTTTTTT

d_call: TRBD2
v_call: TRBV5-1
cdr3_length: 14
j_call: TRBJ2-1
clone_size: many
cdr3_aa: CASRPGTSVNEQFF
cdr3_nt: TGCGCCAGCAGGCCAGGGACTAGCGTGAATGAGCAGTTCTTC

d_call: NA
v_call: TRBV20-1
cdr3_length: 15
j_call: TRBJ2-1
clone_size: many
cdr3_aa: CSARDVGVSYNEQFF
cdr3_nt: TGCAGTGCTAGAGATGTTGGGGTCAGTTACAATGAGCAGTTCTTC

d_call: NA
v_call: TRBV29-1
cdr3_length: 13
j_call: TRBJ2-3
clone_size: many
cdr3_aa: CSGRRGFTDTQYF
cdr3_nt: TGCAGCGGCCGAAGGGGCTTCACAGATACGCAGTATTTT

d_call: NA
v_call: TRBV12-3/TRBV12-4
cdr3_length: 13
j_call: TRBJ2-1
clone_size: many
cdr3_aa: CASSHDGYNEQFF
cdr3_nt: TGTGCCAGCAGTCACGACGGCTACAATGAGCAGTTCTTC

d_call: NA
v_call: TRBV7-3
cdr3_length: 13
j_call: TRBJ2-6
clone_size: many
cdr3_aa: CASSLVGANVLTF
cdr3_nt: TGTGCCAGCAGCTTAGTTGGGGCCAACGTCCTGACTTTC

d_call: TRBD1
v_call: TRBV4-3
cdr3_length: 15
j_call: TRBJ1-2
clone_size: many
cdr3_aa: CASSHPGQGYYGYTF
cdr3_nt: TGCGCCAGCAGCCACCCGGGACAGGGTTACTATGGCTACACCTTC

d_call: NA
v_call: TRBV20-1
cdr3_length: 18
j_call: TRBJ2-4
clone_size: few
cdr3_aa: CSARVTGRGGSAKNIQYF
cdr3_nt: TGCAGTGCTAGAGTGACAGGGAGGGGAGGCTCAGCCAAAAACATTCAGTACTTC

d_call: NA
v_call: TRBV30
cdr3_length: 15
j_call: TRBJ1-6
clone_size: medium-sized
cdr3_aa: CAWSPINDRRSPLHF
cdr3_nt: TGTGCCTGGAGTCCCATCAACGACAGGAGATCACCCCTCCACTTT